A single TCR beta chain is shown here with its context. Its antigen is still unknown. This entry comes from a study of CD8 T cells in ankylosing spondylitis. Overall study findings and caveats: There was reportedly significant enrichment of clones that were disease-linked in matched ankylosing spondylitis synovial fluid. About 8 highly homologous variants made up a TCR beta motif, and this motif appeared characteristic of ankylosing spondylitis blood. Peripheral blood samples showed relatively rare disease-linked clones, and these clones were CD8+.

TCRdb itself ran the 5' RACE reads through MiXCR, one entry per CDR3 protein. This repertoire shows about 150,000 distinct CDR3 sequences, around 45% found once; its top ten account for nearly 15%. V shed 3 bases and J shed 2 bases, with 11 bases lying between them. CDR3 size: 15 residues. Germline CDR1 LNHDA, CDR2 SQIVND (reference sequence). This chain connects TRBV19 to TRBJ2-1; D might be TRBD1 (5 bases). The sequencing sample was made of synovial fluid, either unsorted or a sorted T cell fraction (not recorded which). The clonotype originates from a male donor with ankylosing spondylitis. This CDR3 reads CASSIKGIAYNEQFF. In nucleotides, the CDR3 is TGTGCCAGTAGTATTAAGGGGATCGCCTACAATGAGCAGTTCTTC.